This T cell receptor beta chain was obtained from a study of T cells in Graves' hyperthyroidism and ophthalmopathy. Whole-study findings and limits: The model foresaw ophthalmopathy a median 6.5 months prior to onset. Blood also carried most thyroid clonotypes expanded above 0.001. In the analysis, a 13 V-J model separated ophthalmopathy from stable hyperthyroidism.

Patients with uncontrolled infections, other autoimmune diseases, pregnancy or lactation were excluded. This clonotype was seen at least ten times. Its antigen remains unidentified. Amplification of TCR beta CDR3 regions was performed using RNA transcripts as template. An initial round of RT-PCR targeting the TCR CDR3 relied on the HTBI primer set. TCRdb ran MiXCR on the multiplex PCR reads and lists one entry per CDR3 protein. Of roughly 500,000 distinct CDR3 sequences in the sample, about 16% were seen once. The source is a woman aged 25 to 45 with Graves' ophthalmopathy. Sequences were obtained from blood.

The CDR3 region is CASSLGRTGGGGDEQFF. CDR3 nucleotides: TGTGCCAGCAGCTTAGGGCGAACCGGGGGTGGAGGTGATGAGCAGTTCTTC. The chain uses TRBV7-2 and TRBJ2-1, with D possibly TRBD2 on 6 matching bases. In germline, CDR1 is SGHTA, CDR2 FQGNSA. The germline V and J ends were trimmed by 1 base and 8 bases, with 21 bases remaining between them. CDR3 length: 17 residues.